A single T cell receptor beta chain is shown here with its context. Its specificity is unknown. These data are taken from a study of OX40 agonist ivuxolimab in advanced cancers. Study-wide findings and caveats: Normalized T-cell clonal expansion was also low in some nonresponders. At 0.1 to 3.0 mg/kg, clonal expansion of CD4+ and CD8+ blood T cells had occurred by week 6.

Only in-frame clones appear in the TCRdb table, and some are missing; sequencing was by immunoSEQ multiplex PCR. The repertoire has 50,000 to 70,000 clones, approximately 83% of them found once; the top ten carry about an eighth. The source is an adult with an advanced solid tumor such as melanoma, head and neck, liver or kidney cancer. The specimen was CD4+ or CD8+ T cells sorted from blood, collected in a trial of the OX40 agonist ivuxolimab.

In DNA form, the CDR3 reads TGTGCTAGTGCTGGCCCGACCGACTTGCCGAAGCAGTTCTTC. Translated, it gives CASAGPTDLPKQFF. The V gene is TRBV12-5, the J gene TRBJ2-1; no reliable D call. The ends were cut back, 7 bases at V and 11 bases at J, with 21 bases in the middle. Germline V CDR1 and CDR2: LGHNT, FRNRAP. The CDR3 runs 14 residues.